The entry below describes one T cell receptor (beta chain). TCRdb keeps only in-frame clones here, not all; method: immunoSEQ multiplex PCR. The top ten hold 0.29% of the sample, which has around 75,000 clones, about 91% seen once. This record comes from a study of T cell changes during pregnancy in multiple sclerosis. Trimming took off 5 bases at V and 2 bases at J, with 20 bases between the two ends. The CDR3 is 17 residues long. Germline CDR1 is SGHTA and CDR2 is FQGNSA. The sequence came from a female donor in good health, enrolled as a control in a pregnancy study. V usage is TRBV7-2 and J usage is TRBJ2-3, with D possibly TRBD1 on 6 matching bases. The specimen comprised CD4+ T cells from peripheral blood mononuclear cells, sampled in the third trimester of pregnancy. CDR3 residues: CASSPIGGGGLTDTQYF. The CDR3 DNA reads TGTGCCAGCAGCCCCATAGGGGGTGGGGGCCTCACAGATACGCAGTATTTT.